This T cell receptor (beta chain) was sequenced for a study of blood T cell repertoires in COVID-19. Method: immunoSEQ multiplex PCR; TCRdb's copy keeps in-frame clones and lacks some. The sample includes 400,000 or so clones, less than 95% of them seen just once. Sequenced material: PBMCs or T cells enriched from blood (not recorded which). The source of this sequence is a man between 18 and 29 years old who had recovered from COVID-19.

Here the CDR3 DNA reads TGTGCCAGCAGCGGGCGCTACGTGGCAGGACACACAGATACGCAGTATTTT. As protein: CASSGRYVAGHTDTQYF. The V and J genes are TRBV9 and TRBJ2-3; TRBD1 might be the D (5 bases). The CDR3 spans 17 residues. Germline V lookup: CDR1 SGDLS, CDR2 YYNGEE. V was pared by 3 bases and J by 2 bases, with 19 bases between.